Each of the 16 T cell receptor beta chains below was sequenced from the same sample in a study of cytomegalovirus exposure and HLA in healthy donors. The method was immunoSEQ multiplex PCR; TCRdb's version includes in-frame clones alone and lacks a portion of them. This table holds a few hundred thousand clones, around 90% found once. Material: PBMCs. Receptor source: a woman aged 18-35 years in good health and CMV-seronegative.

This rearrangement joins TRBV7-6 to TRBJ2-1, with D perhaps TRBD2 (6 bases). The germline V gene has CDR1 SGHVS and CDR2 FNYEAQ. Trimming took off 4 bases at V and 15 bases at J, with 13 bases between the two ends. This CDR3 region has 11 residues. CDR3 residues: CASSYLGGWFF. The CDR3 coding sequence is TGTGCCAGCAGCTACCTTGGGGGGTGGTTCTTC.

The chain employs TRBV7-8 and TRBJ2-7; maybe TRBD1 (5 bases). Germline V gene sequence: CDR1 SGHVS, CDR2 FQNEAQ. Trimming removed 1 base from V and 2 bases from J, with 6 bases in between. This CDR3 is 13 amino acids long. The CDR3 protein is CASSLGGTYEQYV. The DNA for the CDR3 is TGTGCCAGCAGCTTAGGGGGCACCTACGAGCAGTACGTC.

The rearrangement links TRBV7-3 to TRBJ2-1; D may be TRBD2 (7 bases). V was pared by 5 bases and J by 7 bases, with 15 bases between. Germline V gene lookup returns CDR1 SGHTA and CDR2 FQGTGA. There are 14 residues in the CDR3. Here the CDR3 reads CASSPEGGVNEQFF. Written as DNA, the CDR3 is TGTGCCAGCAGCCCCGAGGGGGGGGTTAATGAGCAGTTCTTC.

The chain carries TRBV5-8 and TRBJ1-2, with D perhaps matching TRBD1 (5 bases). This CDR3 comprises 15 residues. Germline assignment: CDR1 SGHTS and CDR2 YDEGEE. V lost 2 bases, J lost 3 bases, and 14 bases lay in between. CDR3 in amino acids: CASSLQEPTHYGYTF. The CDR3 bases are TGTGCCAGCAGCTTACAGGAGCCCACGCACTATGGCTACACCTTC.

The V gene is TRBV5-1, the J gene TRBJ2-7; 11 bases are a match to TRBD2. The CDR3 is 15 residues long. Germline lookup yields CDR1 SGHRS and CDR2 YFSETQ. Trimming at V came to 4 bases and at J to 3 bases, leaving 6 bases not matched to a gene. The CDR3 nucleotides are TGCGCCAGCAGCGTAACTAGCGGGGGCATCTACGAGCAGTACGTC. It encodes CASSVTSGGIYEQYV.

V gene TRBV7-6 combines with J gene TRBJ2-7; 9 nucleotides line up with TRBD1. The germline CDR1 and CDR2 sequences are SGHVS and FNYEAQ. J gave up 5 bases and V 1 base, and 18 bases lay outside the gene matches. The length of the CDR3 is 19 residues. In DNA form, the CDR3 reads TGTGCCAGCAGCTTAGATTTTTACCCCACCGGGACAGGGAAAAACGAGCAGTACTTC. Translation gives CASSLDFYPTGTGKNEQYF.

This clone turned up a few times. The V and J genes are TRBV19 and TRBJ1-2, with D possibly being TRBD1 (5 bases). The CDR3 has 13 amino acids. The germline V gene has CDR1 LNHDA and CDR2 SQIVND (reference sequence). V was trimmed by 7 bases and J by 3 bases, leaving 12 bases between them. This CDR3 is CASTRQGHYGYTF. The DNA of the CDR3 is TGTGCCAGTACCCGGCAGGGCCACTATGGCTACACCTTC.

This rearrangement joins TRBV18 to TRBJ2-3; 8 nucleotides match TRBD2. V was clipped by 6 bases and J by 0 bases; unmatched bases: 5. Germline CDR1 KGHSH, CDR2 LQKENI. There are 15 residues in the CDR3. CDR3 coding DNA: TGTGCCAGCTCGCCCGGGACTAGTAGCACAGATACGCAGTATTTT. It yields the protein CASSPGTSSTDTQYF.

This rearrangement joins TRBV4-1 to TRBJ1-6; D may be TRBD1 (6 bases). The V and J ends lost 4 bases and 6 bases respectively, with 16 bases between them. CDR3 length: 16 amino acids. Looked up from germline, CDR1 is MGHRA and CDR2 is YSYEKL. This CDR3 reads CASSPVGGLSNSPLHF. The CDR3 nucleotides read TGCGCCAGCAGCCCAGTAGGGGGACTATCTAATTCACCCCTCCACTTT.

The chain uses TRBV28 and TRBJ2-3; D is perhaps TRBD2 (6 bases). The CDR3 length is 15 residues. The germline gives CDR1 MDHEN, CDR2 SYDVKM. Trimming stripped 3 bases from V and 4 bases from J, with 14 bases between. CDR3 coding DNA: TGTGCCAGCAGTTTCGGGGGTTTACTACCAGATACGCAGTATTTT. Translation: CASSFGGLLPDTQYF.

The genes are TRBV5-6 and TRBJ2-3; D is possibly TRBD1 (5 bases). The CDR3 contains 16 residues. CDR1 and CDR2 (germline): SGHDT, YYEEEE. V lost 3 bases and J 1 base, leaving 15 bases between the germline ends. This chain's CDR3 is CASSSAPVGGTDTQYF. The CDR3 coding sequence is TGTGCCAGCAGCTCAGCCCCCGTAGGGGGCACAGATACGCAGTATTTT.

The V gene is TRBV15, the J gene TRBJ1-5; maybe TRBD1 (5 bases). The CDR3 is 16 amino acids. Looked up from germline, CDR1 is LNHNV and CDR2 is YYDKDF (reference sequence). Deletions cut 0 bases from V and 3 bases from J, with 12 bases between. The CDR3 sequence is CATSRDFPGNNQPQHF. The CDR3 DNA reads as TGTGCCACCAGCAGAGATTTCCCAGGGAACAATCAGCCCCAGCATTTT.

This clone was detected once. Written as DNA, the CDR3 is TGTGCCACTAAAACAGGGCCTGAAGCTTTCTTT. Its translation is CATKTGPEAFF. This chain joins TRBV10-3 and TRBJ1-1; the D gene is possibly TRBD1 (6 bases). Germline lookup yields CDR1 ENHRY and CDR2 SYGVKD. The CDR3 contains 11 residues. The V and J ends lost 10 bases and 6 bases respectively, with 12 bases between them.

This clone was detected once. This sequence joins TRBV28 and TRBJ2-4; TRBD2 matches 9 bases. The V gene's germline CDR1 is MDHEN and CDR2 SYDVKM. V trimming: 6 bases; J trimming: 3 bases; junction bases outside the gene matches: 6. There are 15 residues in the CDR3. The CDR3 DNA reads as TGTGCCAGCAGCGTGCGGACTAGCGACAAAAACATTCAGTACTTC. It codes for CASSVRTSDKNIQYF.

The chain carries TRBV29-1 and TRBJ2-7, with TRBD1 matching 7 bases. Losses at the gene ends were 5 bases for V and 3 bases for J; bases not matched to a gene: 13. Germline loops: CDR1 SQVTM, CDR2 ANQGSEA. This CDR3 is 15 amino acids long. The CDR3: CSVTAGARGHYEQYV. The CDR3 nucleotides are TGCAGCGTTACGGCCGGGGCAAGGGGGCACTACGAGCAGTACGTC.

This clone was seen once. The gene calls are TRBV18 and TRBJ1-1; 9 nucleotides line up with TRBD1. CDR3 length: 14 residues. Per germline, CDR1 KGHSH and CDR2 LQKENI. With 2 bases clipped from V and 7 bases from J, the junction kept 5 bases outside the gene matches. The DNA for the CDR3 is TGTGCCAGCTCACCAAGAACAGGGGGCGGTGAAGCTTTCTTT. Its translation: CASSPRTGGGEAFF. Complete variable domain (other parts from reference TRBV18 and TRBJ1-1): NAGVMQNPRHLVRRRGQEARLRCSPMKGHSHVYWYRQLPEEGLKFMVYLQKENIIDESGMPKERFSAEFPKEGPSILRIQQVVRGDSAAYFCASSPRTGGGEAFFGQGTRLTVV.